This T cell receptor (beta chain) came from a study of blood T cells in healthy people across ages. In germline, CDR1 is LGHNA, CDR2 YNFKEQ. V lost 1 base and J lost 0, with 13 bases in between. The CDR3 extends over 17 amino acids. Primed by a sample-barcoded 5' primer and a J-beta primer mix, a second PCR proceeded for roughly 7 to 11 cycles. The template-switch adaptor, which had 12 random nucleotides, put a tag on each cDNA molecule. TCRdb redid the calling of the 5' RACE reads with MiXCR, one entry per CDR3 protein. The table shows about 1,600,000 distinct CDR3 sequences, with about 43% occurring only once.

The rearrangement uses TRBV4-2 and TRBJ2-4, with no clear D. The source is a woman in her late teens or twenties in good health. Sequencing input: blood. In DNA form, the CDR3 reads TGTGCCAGCAGCCAAGTTGTTACCCCAGCAGCCAAAAACATTCAGTACTTC. It is translated as CASSQVVTPAAKNIQYF.